The entry below describes one T cell receptor (beta chain). Its antigen is not identified. These data are taken from a study of shared clonotypes between healthy human individuals. Study findings and constraints: Tissue TCR repertoires likely differ from these blood-only repertoires.

Assay execution took place at the deep level. Every subset had its genomic DNA shared out evenly among several immunoSEQ plates. The table came from immunoSEQ multiplex PCR; TCRdb's copy has only in-frame clones and leaves some out. The table has around 2.1 million clones, just over 90% seen once. V was trimmed by 1 base and J by 8 bases, leaving 11 bases between them. This CDR3 comprises 13 residues. Germline CDR1 and CDR2: SGHDN and FVKESK. Naive CD8 populations comprised CD45RO-negative cells positively selected for CCR7, excluding terminally differentiated effector memory CD45RA+ cells. The source is a man between 18 and 29 years old in good health. Some clones in this sample may be carry-over from other donors' samples. The chain couples TRBV14 to TRBJ1-1; D unresolved. Sequencing used naive CD8+ T cells from PBMCs. The CDR3: CASSQVLRAEAFF. CDR3 DNA sequence: TGTGCCAGCAGCCAAGTACTTAGGGCGGAAGCTTTCTTT.